These 15 T cell receptor beta chains share one sample of origin, sequenced in a study of shared clonotypes between healthy human individuals. Libraries were prepared by immunoSEQ multiplex PCR; TCRdb keeps only in-frame clonotypes and omits some of them. The sample has roughly 2.5 million clones, 90% to 95% seen once; the top ten hold roughly 0.15%. Sequenced input: naive CD4+ T cells sorted from blood. Subset given: CD45RA+ positively selected. Source of these receptors: a man aged 18 to 29 in good health.

This chain uses TRBV5-4 with TRBJ1-2; D remains unclear. The CDR3 is 13 amino acids. V was trimmed by 4 bases and J by 3 bases, leaving 10 bases between them. From germline, CDR1 is SGHNT and CDR2 YYREEE (reference sequence). CDR3: CASSPGEDYGYTF. In nucleotides, the CDR3 is TGTGCCAGCAGCCCCGGGGAGGACTATGGCTACACCTTC.

This chain links TRBV4-1 with TRBJ1-2; no reliable D call. CDR1 MGHRA and CDR2 YSYEKL come from the germline V gene. V lost 0 bases to trimming and J lost 5 bases, with 13 bases between them. There are 15 residues in the CDR3. CDR3 bases: TGCGCCAGCAGCCAAGAATCGCGGCACCTGTATGGCTACACCTTC. This translates into CASSQESRHLYGYTF.

V usage is TRBV13 and J usage is TRBJ2-7; 10 positions match TRBD1. The V gene's germline CDR1 is PRHDT and CDR2 FYEKMQ (reference sequence). Trimming removed 3 bases from V and 5 bases from J; junction bases left unmatched: 19. This CDR3 region has 19 residues. Here the CDR3 reads CASSLRTGGIFSLFNEQYF. DNA of the CDR3: TGTGCCAGCAGCTTGAGGACAGGGGGTATTTTTTCTCTTTTCAACGAGCAGTACTTC.

This chain connects TRBV5-4 to TRBJ2-5, with 10 positions matching TRBD1. The trim removed 4 bases at V and 1 base at J, leaving 4 bases unmatched. Germline V gene data show CDR1 as SGHNT and CDR2 as YYREEE (reference sequence). The CDR3 is 15 amino acids. CDR3 in DNA: TGTGCCAGCAGCCGCCGGGACAGGGGCCAAGAGACCCAGTACTTC. Protein product: CASSRRDRGQETQYF.

J is TRBJ1-2 and V is TRBV2; TRBD1 might be the D (5 bases). Trimming cost V 3 bases and J 4 bases, with 9 bases left between them. There are 13 residues in the CDR3. Germline loops: CDR1 SNHLY, CDR2 FYNNEI. CDR3 amino acids: CASSDGGSYGYTF. The DNA of the CDR3 is TGTGCCAGCAGTGATGGGGGGAGCTATGGCTACACCTTC.

Notes on this clone: This sample also contains other DNA sequences that code for the same CDR3. V usage is TRBV7-9 and J usage is TRBJ1-1, with D hard to call. Trimming removed 1 base at V and 2 bases at J, with 5 bases between. This CDR3 has 13 amino acids. CDR1 is SEHNR, CDR2 FQNEAQ, per germline (reference sequence). The CDR3, as DNA: TGTGCCAGCAGCTTAGATCCCAACACTGAAGCTTTCTTT. It is translated as CASSLDPNTEAFF.

The chain is built from TRBV21-1 and TRBJ2-5; TRBD2, the table's D call, was not compared with the DNA. TRBV21-1 is noted as a pseudogene. This CDR3 is 20 amino acids long. CDR3 nucleotides: TGTGCCAGCAGCTCTAAGACAGGACTAGCGGGATACCGAAACGGAGAGACCCAGTACTTC. Translating gives CASSSKTGLAGYRNGETQYF.

Comments on this clone: This CDR3 is also generated by other DNA sequences in the sample. The rearrangement joins TRBV18 to TRBJ1-2; D not resolved. The CDR3 extends over 13 amino acids. Germline V CDR1 and CDR2: KGHSH, LQKENI. Between the trimmed V and J ends, which lost 0 bases and 4 bases, there was a span of 6 bases. The CDR3 region is CASSPPGGYGYTF. CDR3 DNA: TGTGCCAGCTCACCACCCGGCGGCTATGGCTACACCTTC.

The chain uses TRBV11-2 and TRBJ2-5, with D possibly being TRBD1 (6 bases). Germline V lookup: CDR1 SGHAT, CDR2 FQNNGV. The CDR3 is made up of 16 amino acids. V lost 0 bases to trimming and J lost 0 bases, with 11 bases between them. CDR3 sequence reads: CASSLDYAGDQETQYF. CDR3 sequence (DNA): TGTGCCAGCAGCTTAGATTATGCAGGGGACCAAGAGACCCAGTACTTC.

Note on this clone: Other nucleotide sequences in the sample specify the same CDR3. The genes are TRBV7-2 and TRBJ2-5; D is perhaps TRBD1 or TRBD2 (7 bases each). The germline V gene has CDR1 SGHTA and CDR2 FQGNSA. This CDR3 region has 14 residues. Trimming cost V 1 base and J 5 bases, with 11 bases left between them. The CDR3 loop reads CASSLVRGGETQYF. CDR3 bases: TGTGCCAGCAGCTTAGTCAGGGGGGGGGAGACCCAGTACTTC.

In its sample, this clone was seen a few times. This sample includes further DNA sequences coding for the same CDR3. The V call is TRBV18, the J call TRBJ1-1; the D is unclear. The CDR3 is made up of 13 amino acids. Germline loops: CDR1 KGHSH, CDR2 LQKENI. Between the trimmed V and J ends, which lost 2 bases and 0 bases, there was a span of 4 bases. The chain's CDR3 is CASSPSMNTEAFF. DNA of the CDR3: TGTGCCAGCTCACCAAGCATGAACACTGAAGCTTTCTTT.

The chain is built from TRBV11-3 and TRBJ1-1; a weak D match, TRBD1 (5 bases). The V and J ends lost 0 bases and 10 bases respectively, with 12 bases between them. The CDR3 is 13 residues long. From germline, CDR1 is SGHNT and CDR2 YENEEA. CDR3 DNA sequence: TGTGCCAGCAGCTTAGAAGAGGACATTAGAGCTTTCTTT. Protein product: CASSLEEDIRAFF.

The chain recombines TRBV5-1 with TRBJ2-5, with D possibly being TRBD1 (6 bases). The CDR3 is 14 amino acids. CDR1 SGHRS and CDR2 YFSETQ come from the germline V gene. V gave up 4 bases and J gave up 3 bases, with 13 bases separating them. The CDR3 here is CASSPGQPKETQYF. The CDR3 DNA sequence: TGCGCCAGCAGCCCAGGACAGCCCAAAGAGACCCAGTACTTC.

The chain recombines TRBV6-5 with TRBJ1-3, with D perhaps matching TRBD1 (5 bases). V lost 6 bases to trimming and J lost 6 bases, with 15 bases between them. This CDR3 is built from 14 residues. Germline loops: CDR1 MNHEY, CDR2 SVGAGI. CDR3 protein: CASSRNPGKNTIYF. The CDR3 bases are TGTGCCAGCAGCCGCAACCCAGGGAAAAACACCATATATTTT.

The J gene is TRBJ1-6, the V gene TRBV30; tentative D call: TRBD1 (5 bases). The germline gives CDR1 GTSNPN, CDR2 SVGIG (reference sequence). The ends were cut back, 3 bases at V and 7 bases at J, with 10 bases in the middle. The CDR3 contains 13 residues. CDR3 region: CAWRAGTNSPLHF. CDR3 coding DNA: TGTGCCTGGAGAGCAGGGACGAATTCACCCCTCCACTTT.